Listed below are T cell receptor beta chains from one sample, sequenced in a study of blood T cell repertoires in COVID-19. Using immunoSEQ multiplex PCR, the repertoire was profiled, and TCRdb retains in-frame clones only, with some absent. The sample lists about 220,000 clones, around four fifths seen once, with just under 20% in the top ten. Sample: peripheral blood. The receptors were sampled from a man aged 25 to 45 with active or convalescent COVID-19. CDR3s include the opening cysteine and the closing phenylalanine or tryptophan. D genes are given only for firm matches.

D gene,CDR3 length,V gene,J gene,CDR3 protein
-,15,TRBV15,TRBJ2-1,CATSRVGGGDNEQFF
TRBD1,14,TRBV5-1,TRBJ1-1,CASSTGDENTEAFF
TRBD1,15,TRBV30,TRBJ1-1,CAWSVPGGRVTEAFF
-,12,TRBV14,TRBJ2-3,CASSRAVDTQYF
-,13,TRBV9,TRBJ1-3,CASSVDPGQDIYF
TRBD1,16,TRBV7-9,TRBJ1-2,CASSLFLTGGNYGYTF
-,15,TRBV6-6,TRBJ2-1,CASSHGTSTYNEQFF
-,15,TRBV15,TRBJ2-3,CATSGRGSGTDTQYF
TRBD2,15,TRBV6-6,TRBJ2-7,CASRPLAGEVYEQYF
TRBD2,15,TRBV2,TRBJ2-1,CASSLTSGAYNEQFF
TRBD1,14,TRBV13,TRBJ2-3,CASSPRTGTDTQYF
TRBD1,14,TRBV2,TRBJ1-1,CASSGQGMNTEAFF
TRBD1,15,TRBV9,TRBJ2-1,CASSVGTGIYNEQFF
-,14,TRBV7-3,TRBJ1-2,CASSLSGGPQGYTF
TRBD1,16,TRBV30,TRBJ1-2,CACHETGTGFTGGYTF
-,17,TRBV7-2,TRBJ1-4,CASSIYTRGRPNEKLFF
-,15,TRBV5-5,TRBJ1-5,CASSLVRGSNQPQHF
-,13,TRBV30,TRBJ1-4,CAWSVALSEKLFF
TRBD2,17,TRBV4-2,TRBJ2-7,CASSQADQLAGGYEQYF
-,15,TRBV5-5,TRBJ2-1,CASSFGLAVRNEQFF
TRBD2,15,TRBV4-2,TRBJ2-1,CASSQGTSGYNEQFF
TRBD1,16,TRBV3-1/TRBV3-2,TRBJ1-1,CASSQDPGGPDTEAFF
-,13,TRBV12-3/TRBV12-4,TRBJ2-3,CASSRRTLPTQYF
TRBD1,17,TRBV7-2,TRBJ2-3,CASSANMGQGFADTQYF
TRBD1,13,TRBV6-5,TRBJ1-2,CASRRTGTGGYTF
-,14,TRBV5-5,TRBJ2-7,CASSSERLHYEQYF
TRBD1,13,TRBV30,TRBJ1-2,CAWSRQGWGGYTF
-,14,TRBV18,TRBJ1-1,CASSPQQGRTEAFF
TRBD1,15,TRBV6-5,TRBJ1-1,CASSYLGQRGVEAFF
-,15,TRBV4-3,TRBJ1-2,CASSHNTGTPKTYTF
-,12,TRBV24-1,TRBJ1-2,CATSSRGYGYTF
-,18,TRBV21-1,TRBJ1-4,CASSTEDRRGTTNEKLFF
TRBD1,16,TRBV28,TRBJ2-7,CASSTMDRGLSYEQYF
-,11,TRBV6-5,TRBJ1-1,CASYGGTEAFF
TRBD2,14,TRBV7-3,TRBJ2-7,CASSLAGGSYEQYF
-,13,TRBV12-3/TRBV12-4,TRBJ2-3,CASEGRGTDTQYF
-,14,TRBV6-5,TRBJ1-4,CASSLTGFNEKLFF
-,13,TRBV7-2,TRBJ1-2,CASIFDSYYGYTF
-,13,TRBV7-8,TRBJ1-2,CASSPDSDYGYTF
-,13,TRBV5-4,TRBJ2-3,CASSLSSTDTQYF
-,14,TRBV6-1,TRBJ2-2,CASSDSGKTGELFF
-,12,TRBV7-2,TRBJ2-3,CASSLVRDTQYF
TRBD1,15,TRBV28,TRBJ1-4,CASSFAGTEGEKLFF
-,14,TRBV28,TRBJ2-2,CASSLGGNTGELFF
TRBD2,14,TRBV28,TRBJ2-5,CASSPLASAETQYF
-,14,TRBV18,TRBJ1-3,CASSPTDSGNTIYF
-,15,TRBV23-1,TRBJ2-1,CASSQIRVSYNEQFF
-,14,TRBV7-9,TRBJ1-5,CASSAQDWDQPQHF
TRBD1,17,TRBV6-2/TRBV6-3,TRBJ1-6,CASSNPGQEFSRSPLHF
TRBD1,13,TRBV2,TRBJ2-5,CASSGQGIETQYF
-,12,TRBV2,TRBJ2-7,CATQGRDYEQYF
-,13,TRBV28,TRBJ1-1,CASRPDRNTEAFF
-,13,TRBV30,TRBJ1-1,CAWSGQLNTEAFF
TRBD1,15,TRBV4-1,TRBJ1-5,CASSHDRGGNQPQHF